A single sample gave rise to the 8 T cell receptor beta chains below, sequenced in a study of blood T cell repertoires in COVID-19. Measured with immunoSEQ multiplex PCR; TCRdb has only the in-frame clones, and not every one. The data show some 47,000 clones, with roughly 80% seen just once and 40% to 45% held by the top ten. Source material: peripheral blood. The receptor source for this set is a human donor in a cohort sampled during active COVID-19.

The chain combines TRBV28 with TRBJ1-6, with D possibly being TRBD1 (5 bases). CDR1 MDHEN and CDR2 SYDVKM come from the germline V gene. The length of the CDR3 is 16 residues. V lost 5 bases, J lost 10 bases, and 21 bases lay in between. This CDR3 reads CASSRPRVGGQSPLHF. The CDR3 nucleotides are TGTGCCAGCAGTCGCCCGCGAGTCGGGGGTCAATCACCCCTCCACTTT.

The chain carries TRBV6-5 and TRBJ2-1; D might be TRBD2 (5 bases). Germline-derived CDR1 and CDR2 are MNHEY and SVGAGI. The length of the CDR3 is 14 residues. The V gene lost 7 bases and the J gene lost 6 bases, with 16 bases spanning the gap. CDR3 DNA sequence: TGTGCCAGCACTCCGCGAGAGGGCGTCAATGAGCAGTTCTTC. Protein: CASTPREGVNEQFF.

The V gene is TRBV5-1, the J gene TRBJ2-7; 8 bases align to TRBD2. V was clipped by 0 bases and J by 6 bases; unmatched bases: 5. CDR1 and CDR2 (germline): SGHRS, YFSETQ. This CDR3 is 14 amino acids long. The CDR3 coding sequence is TGCGCCAGCAGCTTGGCCGGGGGGGAGAGCGAGCAGTACTTC. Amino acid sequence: CASSLAGGESEQYF.

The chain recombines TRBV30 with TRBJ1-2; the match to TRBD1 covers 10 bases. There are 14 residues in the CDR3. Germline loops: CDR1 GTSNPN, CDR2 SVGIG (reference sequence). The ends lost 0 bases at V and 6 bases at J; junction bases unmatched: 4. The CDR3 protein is CAWSVLGQGNGYTF. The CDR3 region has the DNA TGTGCCTGGAGTGTACTGGGACAGGGGAATGGCTACACCTTC. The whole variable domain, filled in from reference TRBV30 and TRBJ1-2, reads SQTIHQWPATLVQPVGSPLSLECTVEGTSNPNLYWYRQAAGRGLQLLFYSVGIGQISSEVPQNLSASRPQDRQFILSSKKLLLSDSGFYLCAWSVLGQGNGYTFGSGTRLTVV.

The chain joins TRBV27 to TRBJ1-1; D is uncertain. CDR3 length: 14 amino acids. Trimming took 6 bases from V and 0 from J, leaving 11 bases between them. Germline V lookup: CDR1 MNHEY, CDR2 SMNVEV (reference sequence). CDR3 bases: TGTGCCAGCAGCGTCGGAGTCATGAACACTGAAGCTTTCTTT. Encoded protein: CASSVGVMNTEAFF.

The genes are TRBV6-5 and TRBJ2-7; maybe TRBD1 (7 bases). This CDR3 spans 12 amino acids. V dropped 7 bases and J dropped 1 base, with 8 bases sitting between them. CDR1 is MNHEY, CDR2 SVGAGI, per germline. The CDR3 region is CASTGGSYEQYF. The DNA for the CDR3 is TGTGCCAGCACAGGGGGGTCCTACGAGCAGTACTTC.

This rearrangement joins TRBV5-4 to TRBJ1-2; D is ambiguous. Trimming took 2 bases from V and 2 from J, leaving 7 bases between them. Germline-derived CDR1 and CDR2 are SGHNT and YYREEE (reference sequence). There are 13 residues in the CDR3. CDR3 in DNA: TGTGCCAGCAGCTTACAGACCAACTATGGCTACACCTTC. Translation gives CASSLQTNYGYTF. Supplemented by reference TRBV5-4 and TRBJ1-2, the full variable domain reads ETGVTQSPTHLIKTRGQQVTLRCSSQSGHNTVSWYQQALGQGPQFIFQYYREEENGRGNFPPRFSGLQFPNYSSELNVNALELDDSALYLCASSLQTNYGYTFGSGTRLTVV.

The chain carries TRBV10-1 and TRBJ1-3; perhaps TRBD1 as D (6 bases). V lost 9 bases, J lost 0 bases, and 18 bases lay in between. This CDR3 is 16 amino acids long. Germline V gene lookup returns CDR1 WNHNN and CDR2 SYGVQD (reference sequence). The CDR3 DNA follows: TGCGCCAGACAGGGACATCCTAACGACTCTGGAAACACCATATATTTT. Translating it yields CARQGHPNDSGNTIYF.